Listed here are 12 T cell receptor beta chains from one sample, sequenced in a study of blood T cell repertoires in COVID-19. TCRdb keeps only in-frame clones here, not all; method: immunoSEQ multiplex PCR. The repertoire consists of a few hundred thousand clones, with around 90% occurring once and the leading ten covering roughly 10%. Sequenced sample: peripheral blood. All receptors come from a woman aged 70 to 79 with COVID-19, enrolled during active disease.

The chain uses TRBV5-8 and TRBJ2-1, with D possibly matching TRBD1 (6 bases). The CDR3 runs to 17 residues. V shed 4 bases and J shed 3 bases, with 20 bases lying between them. CDR1 and CDR2 (germline): SGHTS, YDEGEE. CDR3: CASSVTTGSLLYNEQFF. Here the CDR3 DNA reads TGTGCCAGCAGCGTGACAACAGGGTCCCTTCTCTACAATGAGCAGTTCTTC. Supplemented by reference TRBV5-8 and TRBJ2-1, the full variable domain reads EAGVTQSPTHLIKTRGQQATLRCSPISGHTSVYWYQQALGLGLQFLLWYDEGEERNRGNFPPRFSGRQFPNYSSELNVNALELEDSALYLCASSVTTGSLLYNEQFFGPGTRLTVL.

The chain joins TRBV11-2 to TRBJ2-6; 8 bases fit TRBD1. The germline gives CDR1 SGHAT, CDR2 FQNNGV. There are 17 residues in the CDR3. Losses at the gene ends were 0 bases for V and 4 bases for J; bases not matched to a gene: 5. CDR3 in DNA: TGTGCCAGCAGCTTAGAACAGGGGGGAACAGGGGCCAACGTCCTGACTTTC. This translates into CASSLEQGGTGANVLTF.

The DNA of the CDR3 is TGTGCCAGCTCAACGCGAAAAGAGGGCTCTGGGGCCAACGTCCTGACTTTC. Amino acid sequence: CASSTRKEGSGANVLTF. The genes are TRBV18 and TRBJ2-6; the D gene is possibly TRBD2 (5 bases). V lost 5 bases, J lost 0 bases, and 14 bases lay in between. The CDR3 totals 17 residues. The germline CDR1 and CDR2 sequences are KGHSH and LQKENI.

This clone was seen more than once but under ten times. This sequence joins TRBV5-3 and TRBJ1-4; D perhaps matches TRBD1 (5 bases). TRBV5-3 is given ORF status, its function remaining uncertain. V lost 2 bases and J 3 bases, leaving 8 bases between the germline ends. The CDR3 is 14 residues long. CDR3 residues: CARSFGGANEKLFF. CDR3 bases: TGTGCCAGAAGCTTCGGGGGAGCTAATGAAAAACTGTTTTTT.

The chain joins TRBV7-8 to TRBJ1-3; D gene unclear. Trimming removed 1 base at V and 0 bases at J, with 16 bases between. Germline assignment: CDR1 SGHVS and CDR2 FQNEAQ. The CDR3 sequence is 18 residues long. CDR3 coding DNA: TGTGCCAGCAGCTTAGTTGGATTTGGCGGGAGCTCTGGAAACACCATATATTTT. Translating gives CASSLVGFGGSSGNTIYF.

This clone has a count of ten or more. Germline and junction disagree at one end, which may indicate a read error. The sample has other DNA sequences that encode this CDR3 too. The chain has TRBV5-4 and TRBJ2-1, with D unclear. The CDR3 sequence is 11 residues long. Looked up from germline, CDR1 is SGHNT and CDR2 is YYREEE (reference sequence). The CDR3 sequence is CASSSNNEQFF. The DNA for the CDR3 is TGTGCCAGCAGCTCCAACAATGAGCAGTTCTTC.

The chain is built from TRBV11-2 and TRBJ1-6; TRBD1 aligns across 7 bases. The V gene's germline CDR1 is SGHAT and CDR2 FQNNGV. V was clipped by 6 bases and J by 7 bases; unmatched bases: 12. The CDR3 extends over 16 amino acids. CDR3 residues: CASSLLPGTANSPLHF. In DNA, the CDR3 is TGTGCCAGCAGTTTACTCCCCGGGACAGCGAATTCACCCCTCCACTTT.

The rearrangement links TRBV5-1 to TRBJ1-6, with 8 bases aligning to TRBD1. V lost 3 bases to trimming and J lost 7 bases; unmatched junction nucleotides: 6. The CDR3 covers 15 residues. In germline, CDR1 is SGHRS, CDR2 YFSETQ. Written as DNA, the CDR3 is TGCGCCAGCAGCTCACAGGGGGTCGGGAATTCACCCCTCCACTTT. Translation: CASSSQGVGNSPLHF.

V and J are TRBV15 and TRBJ2-3; D is ambiguous. Germline CDR1 reads LNHNV; CDR2 reads YYDKDF (reference sequence). V dropped 3 bases and J dropped 0 bases, with 7 bases sitting between them. There are 14 residues in the CDR3. DNA of the CDR3: TGTGCCACCAGCAGGACACTTAGCACAGATACGCAGTATTTT. The encoded protein is CATSRTLSTDTQYF.

The V call is TRBV3-1 (or the pseudogene TRBV3-2), the J call TRBJ2-1; 8 nucleotides line up with TRBD1. J gave up 5 bases and V 4 bases, and 4 bases lay outside the gene matches. The germline CDR1 and CDR2 sequences are LGHDT and YNNKEL (reference sequence). The CDR3 consists of 14 residues. Here the CDR3 reads CASSRWTGNNEQFF. The CDR3 nucleotides read TGTGCCAGCAGCCGGTGGACAGGGAACAATGAGCAGTTCTTC.

This clone was found a few times. The V gene is TRBV7-3, the J gene TRBJ2-1, with 7 bases aligning to TRBD1. Germline V gene data show CDR1 as SGHTA and CDR2 as FQGTGA. Trimming took 5 bases from V and 8 from J; bases not matched to a gene: 6. The CDR3 is made up of 13 amino acids. The CDR3 DNA reads as TGTGCCAGCAGCCCGCTACAGGGGCATGAGCAGTTCTTC. Protein sequence: CASSPLQGHEQFF.

This clone came up once. The V gene is TRBV10-3, the J gene TRBJ2-2; the D gene is possibly TRBD1 (6 bases). V was cut by 7 bases and J by 1 base, with 13 bases left in between. From germline, CDR1 is ENHRY and CDR2 SYGVKD. The CDR3 consists of 15 residues. The CDR3, as DNA: TGTGCCATCAACACCGGGACATTGAACACCGGGGAGCTGTTTTTT. This codes for CAINTGTLNTGELFF.